One sample yielded the 20 T cell receptor beta chains listed below, sequenced in a study of graft-versus-host responses after intestinal transplantation. Sequenced by immunoSEQ multiplex PCR; TCRdb stores in-frame clones only, minus some. The data contain about 9,800 clones, around 91% of them singletons. The material was PBMCs, obtained about 47 days after intestinal transplant. These TCRs come from a human patient who received an intestinal transplant, so some T cells may come from the graft donor.

The V gene is TRBV6-5, the J gene TRBJ1-1; TRBD1 might be the D (5 bases). CDR3 length equals 12 residues. V shed 5 bases and J shed 5 bases, with 9 bases lying between them. Germline V lookup: CDR1 MNHEY, CDR2 SVGAGI. CDR3 amino acids: CASSQGWTEAFF. The CDR3 DNA is TGTGCCAGCAGTCAGGGTTGGACTGAAGCTTTCTTT.

The rearrangement joins TRBV15 to TRBJ2-1, with a weak D call TRBD2 (5 bases). Trimming took 3 bases from V and 7 from J, leaving 25 bases between them. The CDR3 runs to 18 residues. Germline V gene lookup returns CDR1 LNHNV and CDR2 YYDKDF (reference sequence). The CDR3: CATSSAPVMRATLNEQFF. The CDR3 coding sequence is TGTGCCACCAGCAGCGCCCCAGTCATGCGGGCCACGTTAAATGAGCAGTTCTTC.

The V and J genes are TRBV27 and TRBJ2-7; D may match TRBD1 or TRBD2 (5 bases each). Germline V gene data show CDR1 as MNHEY and CDR2 as SMNVEV (reference sequence). This CDR3 region has 15 residues. V dropped 5 bases and J dropped 7 bases, with 21 bases sitting between them. The CDR3 nucleotides are TGTGCCAGCAGTCCCGAGGGGATCTATTTGGGGGAGCAGTACTTC. It codes for CASSPEGIYLGEQYF.

This chain joins TRBV14 and TRBJ2-1, with D uncertain. The CDR3 sequence is 17 residues long. Germline V lookup: CDR1 SGHDN, CDR2 FVKESK. The germline V and J ends were trimmed by 1 base and 6 bases, with 19 bases remaining between them. CDR3 nucleotide sequence: TGTGCCAGCAGCCAAGGCCCCGGGTCCCCCGAGCCCAATGAGCAGTTCTTC. Amino acids: CASSQGPGSPEPNEQFF.

This chain links TRBV19 with TRBJ2-7, with a possible D match to TRBD2 (6 bases). CDR1 and CDR2 (germline): LNHDA, SQIVND (reference sequence). V was cut by 0 bases and J by 0 bases, with 6 bases left in between. The CDR3 length is 14 residues. CDR3 protein: CASSIDGSSYEQYF. The CDR3 DNA sequence: TGTGCCAGTAGTATAGACGGGAGCTCCTACGAGCAGTACTTC.

CDR3 sequence (DNA): TGTGCCAGCAGTCCCCTAGCGGGGGGGCCAGATACGCAGTATTTT. This gives the protein CASSPLAGGPDTQYF. V usage is TRBV27 and J usage is TRBJ2-3, with 12 nucleotides matching TRBD2. V trimming: 5 bases; J trimming: 4 bases; junction bases outside the gene matches: 4. Germline V gene data show CDR1 as MNHEY and CDR2 as SMNVEV (reference sequence). This CDR3 spans 15 amino acids.

This clone has a handful of counts. V usage is TRBV2 and J usage is TRBJ2-7, with D perhaps matching TRBD2 (7 bases). Germline loops: CDR1 SNHLY, CDR2 FYNNEI. V was pared by 4 bases and J by 6 bases, with 16 bases between. The CDR3 extends over 14 amino acids. This CDR3 reads CASSGVRGGGEQYF. The CDR3, as DNA: TGTGCCAGCAGTGGGGTTAGGGGAGGGGGCGAGCAGTACTTC.

This clone was observed a single time. The chain is built from TRBV10-1 and TRBJ2-3, with TRBD2 as a possible D gene (6 bases). V was pared by 2 bases and J by 1 base, with 10 bases between. This CDR3 has 15 amino acids. Germline V gives CDR1 WNHNN, CDR2 SYGVQD (reference sequence). CDR3 in amino acids: CASSEEKRGTDTQYF. The CDR3 DNA reads as TGCGCCAGCAGTGAGGAGAAGCGGGGCACAGATACGCAGTATTTT.

The V and J genes are TRBV4-1 and TRBJ2-3; 8 positions match TRBD1. CDR1 and CDR2 (germline): MGHRA, YSYEKL. The CDR3 spans 16 residues. With 0 bases clipped from V and 7 bases from J, the junction kept 9 bases outside the gene matches. The CDR3 region is CASSQEPGQGVHTQYF. The CDR3 nucleotides are TGCGCCAGCAGCCAAGAGCCTGGACAGGGTGTGCATACGCAGTATTTT.

This clone came up once. The V and J genes are TRBV29-1 and TRBJ1-2, with D perhaps matching TRBD1 (5 bases). The CDR3 has 14 residues. V was pared by 0 bases and J by 4 bases, with 12 bases between. Germline V gene lookup returns CDR1 SQVTM and CDR2 ANQGSEA. DNA for the CDR3: TGCAGCGTTGAAGAGGAGGGGTTCTCCTATGGCTACACCTTC. Encoded protein: CSVEEEGFSYGYTF.

This sequence joins TRBV7-3 and TRBJ2-1; 15 nucleotides align to TRBD2. Germline V gene sequence: CDR1 SGHTA, CDR2 FQGTGA. V gave up 4 bases and J gave up 8 bases; unmatched junction bases: 3. The CDR3 is 15 amino acids. The CDR3 region has the DNA TGTGCCAGCAGCTCGGGACTAGCGGGGGGCGATGAGCAGTTCTTC. Its translation is CASSSGLAGGDEQFF.

The genes are TRBV30 and TRBJ1-5, with a tentative D call TRBD1 (6 bases). Trimming took 2 bases from V and 5 from J, leaving 10 bases between them. The V gene's germline CDR1 is GTSNPN and CDR2 SVGIG (reference sequence). The CDR3 has 13 amino acids. CDR3 DNA sequence: TGTGCCTGGAGTCCGGGGGGCGATCAGCCCCAGCATTTT. It specifies CAWSPGGDQPQHF.

This clone occurred a few times. The chain joins TRBV6-5 to TRBJ2-7, with 10 bases that match TRBD1. The CDR3 extends over 16 amino acids. Germline V lookup: CDR1 MNHEY, CDR2 SVGAGI. The J segment lost 2 bases and the V segment lost 0 bases, leaving 4 bases of the junction unmatched. This chain's CDR3 is CASSYSRDRGTYEQYF. The CDR3 nucleotides are TGTGCCAGCAGTTACTCCCGGGACAGGGGAACCTACGAGCAGTACTTC.

The CDR3 nucleotides are TGTGCCAGCAGCTTACTTGGGTACAACTCGGAGGCTAATGAAAAACTGTTTTTT. Translation: CASSLLGYNSEANEKLFF. V usage is TRBV7-9 and J usage is TRBJ1-4, with D unclear. This CDR3 is 18 amino acids long. Germline lookup yields CDR1 SEHNR and CDR2 FQNEAQ (reference sequence). Trimming shortened V by 2 bases and J by 3 bases, and 19 bases separated the two germline ends.

This chain connects TRBV19 to TRBJ2-2; tentatively, D is TRBD2 (5 bases). V was cut by 5 bases and J by 7 bases, with 14 bases left in between. CDR3 length: 14 amino acids. Germline CDR1 and CDR2: LNHDA and SQIVND (reference sequence). The CDR3: CASSARTGGGELFF. CDR3 bases: TGTGCCAGTAGTGCCCGGACTGGTGGCGGGGAGCTGTTTTTT.

The chain employs TRBV7-3 and TRBJ2-2; D is undetermined. The germline CDR1 and CDR2 sequences are SGHTA and FQGTGA. The CDR3 loop spans 12 amino acids. The V gene lost 5 bases and the J gene lost 6 bases, with 7 bases spanning the gap. The CDR3 nucleotides are TGTGCCAGCAGCGGATGGTCCGGGGAGCTGTTTTTT. Protein product: CASSGWSGELFF.

This chain links TRBV6-6 with TRBJ2-7; D not certain. V was clipped by 2 bases and J by 3 bases, with 11 bases between them. Germline assignment: CDR1 MNHNY and CDR2 SVGAGI (reference sequence). The CDR3 runs 14 residues. The CDR3 DNA follows: TGTGCCAGCAGTTACACGTTTGGAAACTACGAGCAGTACTTC. As protein: CASSYTFGNYEQYF.

The rearrangement links TRBV7-3 to TRBJ2-7; 8 bases are a match to TRBD1. V shed 5 bases, J shed 6 bases, and the junction held 3 bases outside the gene matches. The CDR3 runs to 12 residues. The germline gives CDR1 SGHTA, CDR2 FQGTGA. CDR3 in amino acids: CASSPTGGEQYF. The CDR3 DNA sequence: TGTGCCAGCAGCCCAACAGGGGGCGAGCAGTACTTC.

V usage is TRBV4-2 and J usage is TRBJ2-7; weak D call: TRBD1 (6 bases). This CDR3 is built from 13 residues. The V gene's germline CDR1 is LGHNA and CDR2 YNFKEQ. V gave up 3 bases and J gave up 6 bases, with 12 bases separating them. The CDR3 bases are TGTGCCAGCAGCCAGGACACAGGGATCGAGCAGTACTTC. Amino acids: CASSQDTGIEQYF.

CDR3 protein: CAWNDARDEQYF. CDR3 DNA: TGTGCCTGGAACGACGCTCGGGACGAGCAGTACTTC. V usage is TRBV30 and J usage is TRBJ2-7; D is ambiguous. The V gene's germline CDR1 is GTSNPN and CDR2 SVGIG (reference sequence). Trimming took 4 bases from V and 5 from J, leaving 12 bases between them. The CDR3 covers 12 residues.